This passage covers 23 T cell receptor beta chains from one sample sequenced in a study of T cells in Graves' hyperthyroidism and ophthalmopathy. There were TCR beta CDR3 regions amplified from RNA transcripts. An initial round of RT-PCR targeting the TCR CDR3 relied on the HTBI primer set. TCRdb fed the multiplex PCR reads into MiXCR, producing one record per CDR3 protein. The repertoire has over 350,000 distinct CDR3 sequences, over 12% of them found once; the top ten carry 25% to 30%. The material sequenced was blood. The receptor source for this set is a man aged 50-60 years with Graves' ophthalmopathy.

In this sample, this clonotype turned up a few times. The chain employs TRBV19 and TRBJ1-1, with D possibly matching TRBD1 (6 bases). V dropped 6 bases and J dropped 4 bases, with 15 bases sitting between them. The length of the CDR3 is 14 residues. In germline, CDR1 is LNHDA, CDR2 SQIVND (reference sequence). The DNA of the CDR3 is TGTGCCAGTAGCAACAGGGAAGGCGCCACTGAAGCTTTCTTT. Amino acid sequence: CASSNREGATEAFF.

The sample holds many counts of this clonotype. J is TRBJ2-3 and V is TRBV7-2, with D possibly being TRBD1 (5 bases). The CDR3 has 17 residues. Germline V CDR1 and CDR2: SGHTA, FQGNSA. V was clipped by 2 bases and J by 2 bases, with 17 bases between them. In nucleotides, the CDR3 is TGTGCCAGCAGCTTACCCGCGGACACCTGGAACACAGATACGCAGTATTTT. This encodes CASSLPADTWNTDTQYF.

The J gene is TRBJ2-2, the V gene TRBV3-1; the D call may be TRBD1 or TRBD2 (6 bases each). The V and J ends lost 5 bases and 7 bases respectively, with 14 bases between them. This CDR3 comprises 14 residues. Germline assignment: CDR1 LGHDT and CDR2 YNNKEL (reference sequence). Here the CDR3 reads CASSLTGAGGELFF. CDR3 nucleotides: TGTGCCAGCAGCTTAACGGGGGCGGGCGGGGAGCTGTTTTTT.

This clonotype was detected ten times or more. This chain connects TRBV29-1 to TRBJ2-1; 11 bases line up with TRBD2. Germline V gene sequence: CDR1 SQVTM, CDR2 ANQGSEA. J was trimmed by 5 bases and V by 0 bases; bases with no gene match: 3. This CDR3 is 15 amino acids long. This CDR3 is CSVEDGLAGHNEQFF. CDR3 bases: TGCAGCGTTGAAGATGGACTAGCGGGTCACAATGAGCAGTTCTTC.

This clonotype was detected many times. This chain joins TRBV18 and TRBJ2-5; D might be TRBD1 or TRBD2, each matching 5 bases. This CDR3 spans 14 amino acids. Germline values: CDR1 KGHSH, CDR2 LQKENI. Trimming left V 6 bases short and J 0 bases short, with 11 bases between. The CDR3 region is CASSRAGNQETQYF. CDR3 DNA: TGTGCCAGCTCCAGGGCCGGGAACCAAGAGACCCAGTACTTC. Filled out from reference TRBV18 and TRBJ2-5, the complete variable domain reads NAGVMQNPRHLVRRRGQEARLRCSPMKGHSHVYWYRQLPEEGLKFMVYLQKENIIDESGMPKERFSAEFPKEGPSILRIQQVVRGDSAAYFCASSRAGNQETQYFGPGTRLLVL.

The table lists this clonotype with many counts. This chain links TRBV12-3 or TRBV12-4 with TRBJ2-5, with 7 bases identical to TRBD2. V trimming: 3 bases; J trimming: 1 base; junction bases outside the gene matches: 8. The CDR3 is 16 residues long. CDR3: CASSFGPGRGQETQYF. The CDR3 DNA follows: TGTGCCAGCAGTTTTGGGCCGGGGAGGGGCCAAGAGACCCAGTACTTC.

There are a few counts of this clonotype. A much larger clone lies one base from this, so it may be a read error. This chain joins TRBV30 and TRBJ1-2, with 8 bases identical to TRBD1. Germline V gene lookup returns CDR1 GTSNPN and CDR2 SVGIG (reference sequence). Losses at the gene ends were 5 bases for V and 5 bases for J; bases not matched to a gene: 10. CDR3 length equals 14 residues. The CDR3 protein is CAWGSGGVQYGYTF. The CDR3 bases are TGTGCCTGGGGTTCAGGGGGCGTGCAATATGGCTACACCTTC.

This clonotype was seen at least ten times. Mismatch with germline at one junction end may stem from a read error. This rearrangement joins TRBV5-1 to TRBJ2-7, with 11 bases aligning to TRBD1. The CDR3 totals 15 residues. Germline V gene data show CDR1 as SGHRS and CDR2 as YFSETQ. The CDR3 spells CASSLAGQGAYEQYF. In nucleotides, the CDR3 is TGTGCCAGCAGCCTCGCGGGACAGGGGGCCTACGAGCAGTACTTC.

The table lists this clonotype with many counts. The chain joins TRBV6-5 to TRBJ1-2; D is uncertain. The germline V and J ends were trimmed by 2 bases and 2 bases, with 9 bases remaining between them. CDR1 MNHEY and CDR2 SVGAGI come from the germline V gene. The CDR3 is 14 residues long. The DNA for the CDR3 is TGTGCCAGCAGTTACCGGACGTTCAACTATGGCTACACCTTC. Translated, it gives CASSYRTFNYGYTF.

This clonotype showed up many times. The J gene is TRBJ2-1, the V gene TRBV24-1, with a possible D match to TRBD1 (6 bases). The CDR3 consists of 16 residues. The V gene's germline CDR1 is KGHDR and CDR2 SFDVKD. V lost 0 bases to trimming and J lost 9 bases, with 17 bases between them. Here the CDR3 reads CATSDLTGLFTGEQFF. The CDR3, as DNA: TGTGCCACCAGTGATTTGACAGGGCTCTTCACCGGTGAGCAGTTCTTC.

At least ten counts were recorded for this clonotype. CDR3 in DNA: TGCAGTGCTAGAGATCCTGGTGGGGTAAGGAACACTGAAGCTTTCTTT. Translation: CSARDPGGVRNTEAFF. The V gene is TRBV20-1, the J gene TRBJ1-1; D uncertain. The CDR3 spans 16 residues. Deletions cut 0 bases from V and 1 base from J, with 15 bases between. Germline V gene sequence: CDR1 DFQATT, CDR2 SNEGSKA (reference sequence).

The V and J genes are TRBV12-3 or TRBV12-4 and TRBJ2-1; D unclear. Trimming took off 4 bases at V and 10 bases at J, with 11 bases between the two ends. CDR3 length: 12 residues. The CDR3 here is CASSSRPREQFF. The CDR3 bases are TGTGCCAGCAGTTCTAGGCCTCGGGAGCAGTTCTTC.

V usage is TRBV28 and J usage is TRBJ2-3, with D possibly matching TRBD2 (5 bases). The germline V gene has CDR1 MDHEN and CDR2 SYDVKM. V was cut by 3 bases and J by 1 base, with 11 bases left in between. The CDR3 spans 15 residues. The CDR3 region is CASSFAGSGTDTQYF. The CDR3 nucleotides are TGTGCCAGCAGTTTCGCAGGTAGCGGCACAGATACGCAGTATTTT.

This clonotype was seen many times. CDR3 coding DNA: TGCAGTGCAATACACCGGGACAACAACATTCAGTACTTC. It specifies CSAIHRDNNIQYF. The chain recombines TRBV20-1 with TRBJ2-4, with D tentatively TRBD1 (6 bases). Germline values: CDR1 DFQATT, CDR2 SNEGSKA (reference sequence). There are 13 residues in the CDR3. Trimming cost V 6 bases and J 7 bases, with 16 bases left between them.

Worth noting for this clonotype: One base away lies a much larger clone, so this may be a sequencing read error. The J gene is TRBJ2-1, the V gene TRBV3-1; D is possibly TRBD2 (5 bases). Germline V gives CDR1 LGHDT, CDR2 YNNKEL (reference sequence). There are 16 residues in the CDR3. CDR3 in DNA: TGTGCCAGCAGCCAAGGTGGACTCAACAATTACAATGAGCAGTCCTTC. It translates to CASSQGGLNNYNEQSF.

The chain carries TRBV20-1 and TRBJ2-4; D is unresolved. Germline V gene data show CDR1 as DFQATT and CDR2 as SNEGSKA (reference sequence). V dropped 0 bases and J dropped 0 bases, with 9 bases sitting between them. The CDR3 spans 15 residues. The CDR3 loop reads CSARDPGAAKNIQYF. Here the CDR3 DNA reads TGCAGTGCTAGAGACCCCGGAGCAGCCAAAAACATTCAGTACTTC.

The sample holds many counts of this clonotype. The chain has TRBV6-5 and TRBJ2-7; D is ambiguous. CDR3 size: 15 residues. The V and J ends lost 2 bases and 4 bases respectively, with 15 bases between them. Germline lookup yields CDR1 MNHEY and CDR2 SVGAGI. CDR3 coding DNA: TGTGCCAGCAGTTACGCCGCCAGTGGCACATACGAGCAGTACTTC. Its protein is CASSYAASGTYEQYF.

There are a few counts of this clonotype. The gene calls are TRBV6-1 and TRBJ1-1; TRBD1 is a possible D gene (5 bases). Germline V gene data show CDR1 as MNHNS and CDR2 as SASEGT. The CDR3 consists of 13 residues. Trimming pared 5 bases from V and 5 bases from J, leaving 12 bases between. The CDR3 bases are TGTGCCAGCAGTCCCCGGACAAGGACTGAAGCTTTCTTT. Encoded protein: CASSPRTRTEAFF.

This clonotype was observed at least ten times. The CDR3 DNA reads as TGTGCCAGTAGTATAGCTGCTGGCGATGTGGCCCAGTACTTC. Encoded protein: CASSIAAGDVAQYF. The V and J genes are TRBV19 and TRBJ2-5, with D uncertain. Germline CDR1 LNHDA, CDR2 SQIVND (reference sequence). V was pared by 1 base and J by 9 bases, with 15 bases between. This CDR3 comprises 14 residues.

This clonotype was detected ten times or more. V gene TRBV3-1 combines with J gene TRBJ1-5, with 8 bases identical to TRBD1. This CDR3 is built from 17 residues. The germline CDR1 and CDR2 sequences are LGHDT and YNNKEL (reference sequence). V gave up 8 bases and J gave up 11 bases; unmatched junction bases: 23. CDR3 sequence (DNA): TGTGCCAGCGCAAGAAAACGGGACAGGTATGATTCGTCAGCCCAGCATTTT. Protein: CASARKRDRYDSSAQHF.

This clonotype has just a few counts. The J gene is TRBJ2-5, the V gene TRBV19, with TRBD1 matching over 9 bases. The length of the CDR3 is 17 residues. V gave up 0 bases and J gave up 0 bases; unmatched junction bases: 5. The germline V gene encodes CDR1 LNHDA and CDR2 SQIVND (reference sequence). The CDR3, as DNA: TGTGCCAGTAGTATAGATCGCCGACAGGGGGACCAAGAGACCCAGTACTTC. Its protein is CASSIDRRQGDQETQYF. Supplemented by reference TRBV19 and TRBJ2-5, the full variable domain reads DGGITQSPKYLFRKEGQNVTLSCEQNLNHDAMYWYRQDPGQGLRLIYYSQIVNDFQKGDIAEGYSVSREKKESFPLTVTSAQKNPTAFYLCASSIDRRQGDQETQYFGPGTRLLVL.

The chain recombines TRBV5-1 with TRBJ2-7; 7 nucleotides align to TRBD2. This CDR3 is 16 amino acids long. CDR1 is SGHRS and CDR2 is YFSETQ in the germline V gene. V dropped 0 bases and J dropped 2; count of bases not matched to a gene: 8. The CDR3 loop is CASSLGGGGTPYEQYF. As DNA, the CDR3 is TGCGCCAGCAGCTTGGGCGGGGGAGGAACCCCCTACGAGCAGTACTTC.

This clonotype was seen just once. The chain couples TRBV5-4 to TRBJ2-5; TRBD1 or TRBD2 may be the D gene (6 bases each). Trimming took off 0 bases at V and 3 bases at J, with 12 bases between the two ends. This CDR3 is built from 15 residues. In germline, CDR1 is SGHNT, CDR2 YYREEE (reference sequence). CDR3 sequence reads: CASSLGGTPKETQYF. The CDR3 coding sequence is TGTGCCAGCAGCTTGGGCGGGACACCCAAAGAGACCCAGTACTTC.